These 28 T cell receptor beta chains were all obtained from the same sample, sequenced in a study of T cell repertoires in cytomegalovirus infection. One entry per CDR3 protein, called by TCRdb with MiXCR from the reads. The sample has fewer than 200,000 distinct CDR3 sequences, roughly 19% seen once. The sample was PBMCs. These receptors were obtained from a human donor in good health (CMV status not recorded). Some clones in this sample may be carry-over from other donors' samples.

This clonotype occurred many times. The rearrangement links TRBV7-2 to TRBJ1-5, with D unresolved. This CDR3 comprises 14 residues. Germline-derived CDR1 and CDR2 are SGHTA and FQGNSA. V was shortened by 5 bases and J by 7 bases, with 15 bases between the two germline ends. The CDR3 coding sequence is TGTGCCAGCAGCGCCTTCGGGGTCGGCCAGCCCCAGCATTTT. Encoded protein: CASSAFGVGQPQHF.

V and J are TRBV9 and TRBJ2-3; 10 nucleotides line up with TRBD2. V shed 3 bases and J 6 bases; nucleotides not matched to a gene: 7. CDR1 is SGDLS, CDR2 YYNGEE, per germline. CDR3 length equals 15 residues. The CDR3 DNA sequence: TGTGCCAGCAGCGCTAGCGGGGGCCCTGGGGATACGCAGTATTTT. Its protein is CASSASGGPGDTQYF.

This clonotype was detected ten times or more. The chain uses TRBV6-6 and TRBJ1-5; D is unresolved. This CDR3 comprises 12 residues. Germline assignment: CDR1 MNHNY and CDR2 SVGAGI (reference sequence). V was pared by 0 bases and J by 7 bases, with 4 bases between. CDR3 region: CASSYSGQPQHF. CDR3 sequence (DNA): TGTGCCAGCAGTTACTCAGGGCAGCCCCAGCATTTT.

This clonotype was seen repeatedly, ten times or more. The chain links TRBV5-1 to TRBJ2-1, with D possibly called TRBD1 or TRBD2 (7 bases each). V lost 5 bases to trimming and J lost 2 bases, with 14 bases between them. The CDR3 runs to 15 residues. The V gene's germline CDR1 is SGHRS and CDR2 YFSETQ. In DNA form, the CDR3 reads TGCGCCAGCAGGACCCAGGGGGGGGCCTACAATGAGCAGTTCTTC. Its translation is CASRTQGGAYNEQFF.

This chain uses TRBV19 with TRBJ1-2, with TRBD1 matching over 8 bases. CDR1 is LNHDA and CDR2 is SQIVND in the germline V gene (reference sequence). Unmatched junction bases numbered 12, after V lost 10 bases and J lost 8 bases. This CDR3 is 13 amino acids long. The DNA for the CDR3 is TGTGCCACCCTGGGCAGGGGGCCTGGCGGCTACACCTTC. Its translation: CATLGRGPGGYTF.

This clonotype has a handful of counts. The rearrangement uses TRBV4-1 and TRBJ2-5, with 9 bases identical to TRBD2. V was pared by 1 base and J by 5 bases, with 5 bases of the junction left unmatched. The germline V gene encodes CDR1 MGHRA and CDR2 YSYEKL. The length of the CDR3 is 15 residues. The CDR3 DNA sequence: TGCGCCAGCAGCCAAGCGACTAGCGGAGTGGAGACCCAGTACTTC. Amino acid sequence: CASSQATSGVETQYF.

The chain carries TRBV28 and TRBJ1-5; D possibly corresponds to TRBD1 (5 bases). The V end lost 1 base, the J end lost 2 bases, and 9 bases lay between the germline ends. There are 15 residues in the CDR3. Germline V gene lookup returns CDR1 MDHEN and CDR2 SYDVKM. CDR3 in DNA: TGTGCCAGCAGTTTATCATTGGGGCGCAATCAGCCCCAGCATTTT. It specifies CASSLSLGRNQPQHF.

The sample holds many counts of this clonotype. V is TRBV12-3 or TRBV12-4 and J is TRBJ1-1; 7 nucleotides align to TRBD1. The V gene end was trimmed by 7 bases and the J gene end by 7 bases; junction bases not matched to a gene: 9. This CDR3 spans 13 amino acids. The CDR3 nucleotides are TGTGCCAGCACTTCACAGCCAGGGGGTGAAGCTTTCTTT. Residues: CASTSQPGGEAFF.

The chain carries TRBV2 and TRBJ2-7; 8 bases match TRBD2. Germline assignment: CDR1 SNHLY and CDR2 FYNNEI. After removal of 5 bases from V and 4 bases from J, the junction contained 10 bases not matched to a gene. The CDR3 consists of 15 residues. CDR3: CASSHPGTSVYEQYF. The CDR3 nucleotides read TGTGCCAGCAGTCACCCCGGGACTAGTGTGTACGAGCAGTACTTC.

The chain joins TRBV10-3 to TRBJ2-3; 9 bases are a match to TRBD2. The CDR3 spans 15 residues. Trimming removed 5 bases from V and 2 bases from J; junction bases left unmatched: 5. Per the germline V gene, CDR1 is ENHRY and CDR2 is SYGVKD. This CDR3 reads CAISRTSETTDTQYF. The CDR3 coding sequence is TGTGCCATCAGTAGGACTAGCGAGACCACAGATACGCAGTATTTT.

V is TRBV6-6 and J is TRBJ1-6, with unresolved D. From germline, CDR1 is MNHNY and CDR2 SVGAGI (reference sequence). The CDR3 runs to 14 residues. V lost 6 bases to trimming and J lost 4 bases, with 10 bases between them. The CDR3 coding sequence is TGTGCCAGCAGCCCTGCAGAATATAATTCACCCCTCCACTTT. Translating it yields CASSPAEYNSPLHF.

A few counts support this clonotype. This chain uses TRBV5-1 with TRBJ2-7; TRBD1 matches 9 bases. The CDR3 runs 14 residues. In germline, CDR1 is SGHRS, CDR2 YFSETQ. The V gene end was trimmed by 4 bases and the J gene end by 6 bases; junction bases not matched to a gene: 8. CDR3 region: CASSPGTGSGEQYF. The CDR3 nucleotides read TGCGCCAGCAGCCCAGGGACAGGGTCCGGCGAGCAGTACTTC.

This chain joins TRBV4-2 and TRBJ2-3, with a weak D call TRBD2 (5 bases). The V end was cut by 5 bases, the J end by 2 bases, with 11 bases between. CDR1 is LGHNA and CDR2 is YNFKEQ in the germline V gene. The CDR3 runs to 14 residues. The DNA for the CDR3 is TGTGCCAGCAGCTCCAACGGGGTCACAGATACGCAGTATTTT. It yields the protein CASSSNGVTDTQYF.

The chain couples TRBV7-9 to TRBJ2-1; 10 bases line up with TRBD1. The trim removed 5 bases at V and 6 bases at J, leaving 7 bases unmatched. This CDR3 is built from 15 residues. CDR1 is SEHNR and CDR2 is FQNEAQ in the germline V gene (reference sequence). The CDR3 spells CASSPRDRGRNEQFF. In DNA, the CDR3 is TGTGCCAGCAGCCCACGGGACAGGGGACGCAATGAGCAGTTCTTC.

V usage is TRBV7-8 and J usage is TRBJ2-3; D possibly corresponds to TRBD2 (6 bases). Germline V CDR1 and CDR2: SGHVS, FQNEAQ. CDR3 length equals 13 residues. V lost 7 bases and J 4 bases, leaving 12 bases between the germline ends. CDR3 coding DNA: TGTGCCAGCAATATCGGGGGAGCAGATACGCAGTATTTT. It translates to CASNIGGADTQYF. The full variable domain, its missing parts supplied by reference TRBV7-8 and TRBJ2-3, is GAGVSQSPRYKVAKRGQDVALRCDPISGHVSLFWYQQALGQGPEFLTYFQNEAQLDKSGLPSDRFFAERPEGSVSTLKIQRTQQEDSAVYLCASNIGGADTQYFGPGTRLTVL.

The chain recombines TRBV7-6 with TRBJ2-1; no firm D call. CDR3 size: 11 residues. Germline values: CDR1 SGHVS, CDR2 FNYEAQ. Trimming shortened V by 5 bases and J by 6 bases, and 5 bases separated the two germline ends. The CDR3 coding sequence is TGTGCCAGCAGCCATTCCAATGAGCAGTTCTTC. This codes for CASSHSNEQFF.

The rearrangement uses TRBV6-2 or TRBV6-3 and TRBJ2-2; TRBD1 matches 10 bases. Germline V gene data show CDR1 as MNHEY and CDR2 as SVGEGT. J gave up 1 base and V 5 bases, and 10 bases lay outside the gene matches. This CDR3 is built from 18 residues. The DNA of the CDR3 is TGTGCCAGCAGTAACCTGCTCAGGGACAGGGGGAACACCGGGGAGCTGTTTTTT. Its translation is CASSNLLRDRGNTGELFF.

This clonotype was counted only a few times. The rearrangement links TRBV28 to TRBJ2-1; a possible D gene is TRBD2 (6 bases). Germline V gene lookup returns CDR1 MDHEN and CDR2 SYDVKM. The CDR3 covers 15 residues. V lost 6 bases and J lost 7, with 19 bases in between. The CDR3 spells CASRSRDLPLNEQFF. The CDR3 nucleotides are TGTGCCAGCAGGAGCCGGGACTTGCCCCTTAATGAGCAGTTCTTC.

The V and J genes are TRBV7-2 and TRBJ2-5, with D possibly matching TRBD2 (5 bases). The CDR3 sequence is 14 residues long. CDR1 and CDR2 from the germline V gene are SGHTA and FQGNSA. V shed 5 bases and J shed 1 base, with 11 bases lying between them. The DNA for the CDR3 is TGTGCCAGCAGCCGTGGCGGGTTCCAAGAGACCCAGTACTTC. This sequence encodes CASSRGGFQETQYF.

This chain joins TRBV27 and TRBJ1-1; D gene uncertain. The germline gives CDR1 MNHEY, CDR2 SMNVEV (reference sequence). Trimming removed 5 bases at V and 5 bases at J, with 12 bases between. The CDR3 is 13 amino acids. The CDR3 DNA sequence: TGTGCCAGCAGTCAGGACGAGAGGACTGAAGCTTTCTTT. Amino acids: CASSQDERTEAFF.

This rearrangement joins TRBV2 to TRBJ2-3; D uncertain. V dropped 6 bases and J dropped 3 bases, with 19 bases sitting between them. CDR1 and CDR2 from the germline V gene are SNHLY and FYNNEI. The CDR3 has 16 amino acids. The CDR3 DNA reads as TGTGCCAGCAGACGGCGGCCACAAACACCAACAGATACGCAGTATTTT. Protein: CASRRRPQTPTDTQYF. The variable domain in full, completed from reference TRBV2 and TRBJ2-3, reads EPEVTQTPSHQVTQMGQEVILRCVPISNHLYFYWYRQILGQKVEFLVSFYNNEISEKSEIFDDQFSVERPDGSNFTLKIRSTKLEDSAMYFCASRRRPQTPTDTQYFGPGTRLTVL.

The table lists this clonotype with a few counts. The chain joins TRBV9 to TRBJ2-2; no reliable D call. The germline V gene encodes CDR1 SGDLS and CDR2 YYNGEE. The CDR3 runs to 12 residues. Trimming pared 0 bases from V and 5 bases from J, leaving 2 bases between. The CDR3 DNA sequence: TGTGCCAGCAGCGTAGCTACCGGGGAGCTGTTTTTT. Its protein product is CASSVATGELFF.

V is TRBV20-1 and J is TRBJ2-7; weak D call: TRBD2 (6 bases). The germline V gene encodes CDR1 DFQATT and CDR2 SNEGSKA (reference sequence). CDR3 length: 15 residues. Between the trimmed V and J ends, which lost 5 bases and 0 bases, there was a span of 17 bases. CDR3 amino acids: CSAGLAVTSSYEQYF. CDR3 DNA sequence: TGCAGTGCTGGTTTAGCGGTCACGAGCTCCTACGAGCAGTACTTC.

This clonotype turned up a few times. The chain is built from TRBV5-4 and TRBJ2-2; possibly TRBD2 for D (6 bases). Trimming stripped 7 bases from V and 5 bases from J, with 15 bases between. The CDR3 has 14 residues. CDR1 and CDR2 from the germline V gene are SGHNT and YYREEE (reference sequence). The CDR3 spells CASRPGERTGELFF. CDR3 nucleotide sequence: TGTGCCAGCCGCCCGGGAGAAAGGACCGGGGAGCTGTTTTTT.

In its sample, this clonotype was seen many times. The J gene is TRBJ2-5, the V gene TRBV7-2; D tentatively reads TRBD1 or TRBD2 (6 bases each). The germline CDR1 and CDR2 sequences are SGHTA and FQGNSA. The length of the CDR3 is 14 residues. With 4 bases removed from V and 2 bases from J, the gap between germline ends came to 11 bases. The CDR3 coding sequence is TGTGCCAGCAGCTCTGGGGGGACACAAGAGACCCAGTACTTC. Encoded protein: CASSSGGTQETQYF.

This clonotype was counted a few times. This chain links TRBV14 with TRBJ2-5, with 9 bases matching TRBD2. There are 18 residues in the CDR3. The ends lost 0 bases at V and 1 base at J; junction bases unmatched: 9. Germline-derived CDR1 and CDR2 are SGHDN and FVKESK. The CDR3 nucleotides are TGTGCCAGCAGCCAAGATCGCCGACAGCGGGGGGCCCAAGAGACCCAGTACTTC. Amino acids: CASSQDRRQRGAQETQYF.

The V call is TRBV28, the J call TRBJ2-7; the D call may be TRBD1 or TRBD2 (6 bases each). Trimming shortened V by 6 bases and J by 1 base, and 16 bases separated the two germline ends. The CDR3 spans 15 residues. Germline CDR1 MDHEN, CDR2 SYDVKM. This CDR3 reads CASRGGSTGSYEQYF. As DNA, the CDR3 is TGTGCCAGCAGAGGGGGGTCAACGGGTTCCTACGAGCAGTACTTC.

This clonotype turned up a few times. J is TRBJ2-1 and V is TRBV7-8, with D perhaps matching TRBD2 (6 bases). The CDR3 contains 16 residues. Trimming left V 3 bases short and J 4 bases short, with 16 bases between. Germline V CDR1 and CDR2: SGHVS, FQNEAQ. This CDR3 is CASSFTSGLRYNEQFF. In DNA form, the CDR3 reads TGTGCCAGCAGCTTCACCTCGGGACTGAGATACAATGAGCAGTTCTTC. Combining the CDR3 with reference TRBV7-8 and TRBJ2-1 gives the whole variable domain GAGVSQSPRYKVAKRGQDVALRCDPISGHVSLFWYQQALGQGPEFLTYFQNEAQLDKSGLPSDRFFAERPEGSVSTLKIQRTQQEDSAVYLCASSFTSGLRYNEQFFGPGTRLTVL.